This TCR beta chain was recovered during a study of blood T cell repertoires in COVID-19. As for the study in general: Sites in the United States, Italy and Spain provided acute and convalescent COVID-19 samples.

Assay used: immunoSEQ multiplex PCR; TCRdb lists only in-frame clones, some missing. Counted here are about 670,000 clones, approximately 90% occurring once; the ten biggest clones make up more than 0.25%. V lost 2 bases, J lost 10 bases, and 18 bases lay in between. CDR1 is MNHGY and CDR2 is SVAAGI in the germline V gene. This CDR3 is built from 16 residues. This clone has a single count. This chain uses TRBV6-9 with TRBJ1-6; D remains unclear. The sample was peripheral blood. The clonotype comes from a woman between 18 and 30 years old with acute or convalescent COVID-19. CDR3 residues: CASSYPLDTTPSPLHF. The CDR3 DNA reads TGTGCCAGCAGTTATCCCCTTGACACCACACCCTCACCCCTCCACTTT.